This T cell receptor (beta chain) was recovered during a study of T-cell reconstitution after alpha-beta-depleted transplantation in children. Germline CDR1 reads MDHEN; CDR2 reads SYDVKM. Germline trimming cut 5 bases from V and 0 bases from J; bases unmatched to any gene: 9. The CDR3 consists of 17 residues. This clonotype appeared many times. Antigen unknown. As it was prepared, the TCRbeta library received unique molecular identifiers. MiXCR, applied by TCRdb to the PCR reads, yields one record per CDR3 protein. The data contain 500,000 to 650,000 distinct CDR3 sequences, 10% to 15% of them seen just once; the ten biggest clones take up 2.2%. Study-level findings and limits: After one year, T-cell counts and TCRbeta diversity mostly came from new T cells. There were some patients whose high TCRbeta diversity at day 60 came from surviving recipient T cells and thymic progenitors. Alpha-beta T cells present about two months after transplant were reported to originate from several hundred expanded graft clones.

The sequence derives from a male patient younger than 18 who had a stem cell transplant for acute myeloid leukemia, so the T cells may come from the graft donor. Sequencing was performed on PBMCs, mostly from graft donor cells, taken 360 days after TCRalphabeta/CD19-depleted stem cell transplant. The chain recombines TRBV28 with TRBJ2-4, with 8 bases fitting TRBD2. The DNA for the CDR3 is TGTGCCAGCAGTCCCCAGCGGGGGACCGTAGCCAAAAACATTCAGTACTTC. It codes for CASSPQRGTVAKNIQYF.